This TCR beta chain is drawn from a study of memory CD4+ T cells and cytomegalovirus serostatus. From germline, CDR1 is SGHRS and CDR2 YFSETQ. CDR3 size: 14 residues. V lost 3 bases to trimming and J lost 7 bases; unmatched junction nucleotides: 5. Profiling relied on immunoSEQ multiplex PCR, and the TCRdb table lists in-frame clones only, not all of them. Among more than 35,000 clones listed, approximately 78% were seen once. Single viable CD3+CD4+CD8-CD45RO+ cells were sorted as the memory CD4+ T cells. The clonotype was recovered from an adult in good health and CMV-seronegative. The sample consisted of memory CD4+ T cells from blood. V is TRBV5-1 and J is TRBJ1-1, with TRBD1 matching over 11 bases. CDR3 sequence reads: CASSWTGGSGEAFF. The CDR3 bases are TGCGCCAGCAGCTGGACAGGGGGCTCTGGTGAAGCTTTCTTT.